Presented here are 27 T cell receptor beta chains from one specimen sequenced in a study of T cells in Graves' hyperthyroidism and ophthalmopathy. Regions amplified from RNA transcripts were the TCR beta CDR3 regions. HTBI primers were used for first-round RT-PCR of the TCR CDR3. TCRdb reprocessed the multiplex PCR reads via MiXCR and lists one record per CDR3 protein. The sample holds a few hundred thousand distinct CDR3 sequences, 20% seen once. Material: blood. These receptor sequences come from a man aged 18 to 29 with Graves' hyperthyroidism.

Comment on this clonotype: A much bigger clone sits one base away, suggesting this may be a read error. The chain couples TRBV30 to TRBJ2-2; D is uncertain. Germline V lookup: CDR1 GTSNPN, CDR2 SVGIG (reference sequence). This CDR3 has 12 amino acids. The V and J ends lost 2 bases and 2 bases respectively, with 3 bases between them. The CDR3 DNA reads TGTGCCTGGAGTATTAACACCGGGGAGCTGTTTTTT. The encoded protein is CAWSINTGELFF. The entire variable domain, with the rest obtained from reference TRBV30 and TRBJ2-2, is as follows: SQTIHQWPATLVQPVGSPLSLECTVEGTSNPNLYWYRQAAGRGLQLLFYSVGIGQISSEVPQNLSASRPQDRQFILSSKKLLLSDSGFYLCAWSINTGELFFGEGSRLTVL.

In its sample, this clonotype was seen a few times. This chain uses TRBV5-1 with TRBJ2-5; 10 bases agree with TRBD2. J gave up 2 bases and V 0 bases, and 7 bases lay outside the gene matches. Germline CDR1 reads SGHRS; CDR2 reads YFSETQ. The CDR3 length is 17 residues. CDR3 loop: CASSLAGSSGGQETQYF. CDR3 nucleotides: TGCGCCAGCAGCTTGGCCGGTTCTAGCGGGGGACAAGAGACCCAGTACTTC.

The chain uses TRBV4-1 and TRBJ2-7; 7 bases agree with TRBD1. Trimming took 4 bases from V and 6 from J; bases not matched to a gene: 6. This CDR3 has 13 residues. Germline CDR1 MGHRA, CDR2 YSYEKL. CDR3 bases: TGCGCCAGCAGCCCGACAGGGCCCGGCGAGCAGTACTTC. Residues: CASSPTGPGEQYF.

This clonotype was detected many times. This chain joins TRBV6-5 and TRBJ1-1; D not certain. CDR3 length equals 14 residues. V was pared by 4 bases and J by 4 bases, with 13 bases between. In germline, CDR1 is MNHEY, CDR2 SVGAGI. The CDR3 region has the DNA TGTGCCAGCAGTTCTCCCTTGGGAGTCACTGAAGCTTTCTTT. This encodes CASSSPLGVTEAFF.

The sample holds many counts of this clonotype. Here the CDR3 DNA reads TGTGCCAGCAGTTACTCGGGTCTCGGCTATGGCTACACCTTC. This sequence encodes CASSYSGLGYGYTF. V usage is TRBV6-5 and J usage is TRBJ1-2; the D is unclear. V was pared by 0 bases and J by 4 bases, with 9 bases between. The CDR3 runs 14 residues. Germline V gene sequence: CDR1 MNHEY, CDR2 SVGAGI.

This clonotype was recorded at least ten times. V usage is TRBV10-2 and J usage is TRBJ1-5, with a possible D match to TRBD1 (6 bases). The germline V gene encodes CDR1 WSHSY and CDR2 SAAADI. The CDR3 consists of 13 residues. Trimming removed 5 bases at V and 4 bases at J, with 9 bases between. The CDR3 loop reads CASSTGTNQPQHF. The CDR3 DNA reads as TGCGCCAGCAGTACAGGGACTAATCAGCCCCAGCATTTT.

This clonotype came up a few times. The chain joins TRBV29-1 to TRBJ1-3; D remains unclear. This CDR3 region has 13 residues. The germline V gene has CDR1 SQVTM and CDR2 ANQGSEA. Trimming cost V 5 bases and J 0 bases, with 8 bases left between them. This CDR3 reads CSVRRISGNTIYF. DNA of the CDR3: TGCAGCGTTCGTCGGATCTCTGGAAACACCATATATTTT.

Regarding this clonotype: A much larger clone differs by one base, so this may be a read error. The chain employs TRBV10-2 and TRBJ1-2, with D perhaps TRBD1 (6 bases). Per germline, CDR1 WSHSY and CDR2 SAAADI. This CDR3 is 14 amino acids long. The CDR3 nucleotides are TGCGCCAGCAGTGTGAGGGACACACCCTATGGCTACATCTTC. This encodes CASSVRDTPYGYIF.

The chain has TRBV30 and TRBJ2-5; D gene unclear. Germline V gives CDR1 GTSNPN, CDR2 SVGIG (reference sequence). This CDR3 is built from 15 residues. Trimming took 1 base from V and 2 from J, leaving 14 bases between them. CDR3 sequence reads: CAWSDQGQRQETQYF. For the CDR3, the DNA is TGTGCCTGGAGTGACCAAGGGCAGCGTCAAGAGACCCAGTACTTC.

This clonotype showed up many times. J is TRBJ1-2 and V is TRBV6-1; possibly TRBD1 for D (6 bases). The CDR3 sequence is 15 residues long. Germline values: CDR1 MNHNS, CDR2 SASEGT. Trimming took off 0 bases at V and 7 bases at J, with 15 bases between the two ends. The CDR3 coding sequence is TGTGCCAGCAGTGAAGCGCCAGGGGCCGGGAGTGGCTACACCTTC. Protein: CASSEAPGAGSGYTF.

In its sample, this clonotype was seen a few times. This chain uses TRBV19 with TRBJ2-7; no reliable D call. This CDR3 is built from 12 residues. The germline CDR1 and CDR2 sequences are LNHDA and SQIVND (reference sequence). Trimming stripped 3 bases from V and 6 bases from J, with 9 bases between. CDR3 region: CASSISGFEQYF. The CDR3 DNA reads as TGTGCCAGTAGTATTTCAGGTTTCGAGCAGTACTTC.

The table lists this clonotype with many counts. The chain is built from TRBV30 and TRBJ1-2; D is unresolved. The V gene's germline CDR1 is GTSNPN and CDR2 SVGIG (reference sequence). The CDR3 runs 15 residues. V was clipped by 1 base and J by 8 bases, with 20 bases between them. This CDR3 reads CAWSGRGPLSEGYTF. The CDR3 DNA sequence: TGTGCCTGGAGTGGAAGAGGGCCTCTTAGTGAGGGCTACACCTTC.

This clonotype has at least ten counts. The rearrangement joins TRBV10-2 to TRBJ1-2, with D unclear. Germline V gene sequence: CDR1 WSHSY, CDR2 SAAADI. The CDR3 extends over 13 amino acids. The V and J ends lost 0 bases and 5 bases respectively, with 7 bases between them. CDR3 coding DNA: TGCGCCAGCAGTGAGTCCGCCTCGTATGGCTACACCTTC. It codes for CASSESASYGYTF.

The chain combines TRBV6-1 with TRBJ2-7, with TRBD1 identical over 10 bases. The trim removed 8 bases at V and 5 bases at J, leaving 6 bases unmatched. Per the germline V gene, CDR1 is MNHNS and CDR2 is SASEGT. This CDR3 has 13 residues. The DNA of the CDR3 is TGTGCCAGCGGGACAGGGGCGAGGGACGAGCAGTACTTC. Translated, it gives CASGTGARDEQYF.

This clonotype has a count of ten or more. This sequence joins TRBV19 and TRBJ1-1; D not resolved. CDR3 length: 13 residues. V lost 3 bases and J lost 4, with 9 bases in between. Germline V lookup: CDR1 LNHDA, CDR2 SQIVND (reference sequence). For the CDR3, the DNA is TGTGCCAGTAGTATCCGGCAGCGCACTGAAGCTTTCTTT. It yields the protein CASSIRQRTEAFF.

This clonotype was counted a few times. V is TRBV30 and J is TRBJ2-5; unclear D gene. V dropped 0 bases and J dropped 6 bases, with 5 bases sitting between them. Per germline, CDR1 GTSNPN and CDR2 SVGIG (reference sequence). The CDR3 sequence is 11 residues long. The CDR3: CAWSVSQTQYF. The CDR3 bases are TGTGCCTGGAGTGTATCGCAGACCCAGTACTTC.

This clonotype was seen a few times. The gene calls are TRBV28 and TRBJ2-7; TRBD2 matches 7 bases. The CDR3 extends over 17 amino acids. Per the germline V gene, CDR1 is MDHEN and CDR2 is SYDVKM. The V and J ends lost 4 bases and 4 bases, in that order; junction bases with no gene match: 16. This CDR3 is CASSSNRDYGKGYEQYF. Written as DNA, the CDR3 is TGTGCCAGCAGTTCGAACCGGGACTATGGAAAGGGTTACGAGCAGTACTTC.

This rearrangement joins TRBV6-2 or TRBV6-3 to TRBJ1-5; no clear D. The ends were cut back, 2 bases at V and 5 bases at J, with 10 bases in the middle. The CDR3 spans 14 residues. Looked up from germline, CDR1 is MNHEY and CDR2 is SVGEGT. The CDR3 region is CASSYGLPHQPQHF. For the CDR3, the DNA is TGTGCCAGCAGTTACGGGTTACCTCATCAGCCCCAGCATTTT.

The V call is TRBV7-2, the J call TRBJ2-4; D gene uncertain. The germline V and J ends were trimmed by 6 bases and 7 bases, with 7 bases remaining between them. CDR1 is SGHTA, CDR2 FQGNSA, per germline. There are 11 residues in the CDR3. CDR3 sequence: CASSLWNIQYF. CDR3 nucleotide sequence: TGTGCCAGCAGTTTGTGGAACATTCAGTACTTC.

This clonotype was recorded at least ten times. The genes are TRBV12-3 or TRBV12-4 and TRBJ1-2, with TRBD1 as a possible D gene (6 bases). Trimming cost V 5 bases and J 7 bases, with 14 bases left between them. This CDR3 has 13 amino acids. The CDR3 DNA reads TGTGCCAGCAGTACAGACAGGAGGGTTGGCTACACCTTC. The encoded protein is CASSTDRRVGYTF.

This clonotype was counted only a few times. In nucleotides, the CDR3 is TGTGCCAGCGTGCGGGGACTGAACACCGGGGAGCTGTTTTTT. Residues: CASVRGLNTGELFF. The chain joins TRBV7-9 to TRBJ2-2, with a possible D match to TRBD2 (6 bases). The V end was cut by 8 bases, the J end by 1 base, with 11 bases between. The CDR3 has 14 residues. In germline, CDR1 is SEHNR, CDR2 FQNEAQ (reference sequence).

The sample holds many counts of this clonotype. This chain connects TRBV20-1 to TRBJ2-7, with TRBD1 matching 8 bases. Losses at the gene ends were 3 bases for V and 2 bases for J; bases not matched to a gene: 3. The CDR3 has 13 amino acids. Germline V gives CDR1 DFQATT, CDR2 SNEGSKA (reference sequence). The CDR3 DNA reads TGCAGTGCTAGGGGGACAGGAACCTACGAGCAGTACTTC. Translation gives CSARGTGTYEQYF.

The chain links TRBV12-3 or TRBV12-4 to TRBJ2-5, with D unclear. This CDR3 spans 12 amino acids. V was clipped by 2 bases and J by 7 bases, with 8 bases between them. This CDR3 reads CASSLPPGTQYF. The CDR3 nucleotides are TGTGCCAGCAGTTTACCCCCGGGGACCCAGTACTTC.

The V gene is TRBV7-6, the J gene TRBJ2-7; 7 bases map to TRBD1. CDR1 is SGHVS and CDR2 is FNYEAQ in the germline V gene. The CDR3 is 16 residues long. Trimming removed 5 bases from V and 6 bases from J; junction bases left unmatched: 16. The CDR3 here is CASSITGAATSPEQYF. The DNA of the CDR3 is TGTGCCAGCAGCATCACAGGGGCCGCAACATCTCCCGAGCAGTACTTC.

A single count supports this clonotype. This rearrangement joins TRBV29-1 to TRBJ2-5; 8 nucleotides agree with TRBD2. Germline V gene data show CDR1 as SQVTM and CDR2 as ANQGSEA. V dropped 5 bases and J dropped 1; count of bases not matched to a gene: 9. CDR3 length equals 15 residues. DNA of the CDR3: TGCAGCGTTCGGGGAGCTAGCGGGCTCCAAGAGACCCAGTACTTC. It specifies CSVRGASGLQETQYF.

The V and J genes are TRBV27 and TRBJ2-3, with 9 bases identical to TRBD2. V was clipped by 3 bases and J by 1 base; unmatched bases: 2. CDR1 is MNHEY and CDR2 is SMNVEV in the germline V gene (reference sequence). CDR3 length: 15 residues. CDR3: CASSLSGGRTDTQYF. In nucleotides, the CDR3 is TGTGCCAGCAGTTTGAGCGGGGGGCGCACAGATACGCAGTATTTT.

The chain combines TRBV11-2 with TRBJ2-5, with 7 bases lining up with TRBD2. Germline V CDR1 and CDR2: SGHAT, FQNNGV. The V gene end was trimmed by 7 bases and the J gene end by 1 base; junction bases not matched to a gene: 9. The CDR3 has 15 residues. In DNA, the CDR3 is TGTGCCAGCACCATCTCTAGCGGAGGCCAAGAGACCCAGTACTTC. It encodes CASTISSGGQETQYF. The entire variable domain, with the rest obtained from reference TRBV11-2 and TRBJ2-5, is as follows: EAGVAQSPRYKIIEKRQSVAFWCNPISGHATLYWYQQILGQGPKLLIQFQNNGVVDDSQLPKDRFSAERLKGVDSTLKIQPAKLEDSAVYLCASTISSGGQETQYFGPGTRLLVL.